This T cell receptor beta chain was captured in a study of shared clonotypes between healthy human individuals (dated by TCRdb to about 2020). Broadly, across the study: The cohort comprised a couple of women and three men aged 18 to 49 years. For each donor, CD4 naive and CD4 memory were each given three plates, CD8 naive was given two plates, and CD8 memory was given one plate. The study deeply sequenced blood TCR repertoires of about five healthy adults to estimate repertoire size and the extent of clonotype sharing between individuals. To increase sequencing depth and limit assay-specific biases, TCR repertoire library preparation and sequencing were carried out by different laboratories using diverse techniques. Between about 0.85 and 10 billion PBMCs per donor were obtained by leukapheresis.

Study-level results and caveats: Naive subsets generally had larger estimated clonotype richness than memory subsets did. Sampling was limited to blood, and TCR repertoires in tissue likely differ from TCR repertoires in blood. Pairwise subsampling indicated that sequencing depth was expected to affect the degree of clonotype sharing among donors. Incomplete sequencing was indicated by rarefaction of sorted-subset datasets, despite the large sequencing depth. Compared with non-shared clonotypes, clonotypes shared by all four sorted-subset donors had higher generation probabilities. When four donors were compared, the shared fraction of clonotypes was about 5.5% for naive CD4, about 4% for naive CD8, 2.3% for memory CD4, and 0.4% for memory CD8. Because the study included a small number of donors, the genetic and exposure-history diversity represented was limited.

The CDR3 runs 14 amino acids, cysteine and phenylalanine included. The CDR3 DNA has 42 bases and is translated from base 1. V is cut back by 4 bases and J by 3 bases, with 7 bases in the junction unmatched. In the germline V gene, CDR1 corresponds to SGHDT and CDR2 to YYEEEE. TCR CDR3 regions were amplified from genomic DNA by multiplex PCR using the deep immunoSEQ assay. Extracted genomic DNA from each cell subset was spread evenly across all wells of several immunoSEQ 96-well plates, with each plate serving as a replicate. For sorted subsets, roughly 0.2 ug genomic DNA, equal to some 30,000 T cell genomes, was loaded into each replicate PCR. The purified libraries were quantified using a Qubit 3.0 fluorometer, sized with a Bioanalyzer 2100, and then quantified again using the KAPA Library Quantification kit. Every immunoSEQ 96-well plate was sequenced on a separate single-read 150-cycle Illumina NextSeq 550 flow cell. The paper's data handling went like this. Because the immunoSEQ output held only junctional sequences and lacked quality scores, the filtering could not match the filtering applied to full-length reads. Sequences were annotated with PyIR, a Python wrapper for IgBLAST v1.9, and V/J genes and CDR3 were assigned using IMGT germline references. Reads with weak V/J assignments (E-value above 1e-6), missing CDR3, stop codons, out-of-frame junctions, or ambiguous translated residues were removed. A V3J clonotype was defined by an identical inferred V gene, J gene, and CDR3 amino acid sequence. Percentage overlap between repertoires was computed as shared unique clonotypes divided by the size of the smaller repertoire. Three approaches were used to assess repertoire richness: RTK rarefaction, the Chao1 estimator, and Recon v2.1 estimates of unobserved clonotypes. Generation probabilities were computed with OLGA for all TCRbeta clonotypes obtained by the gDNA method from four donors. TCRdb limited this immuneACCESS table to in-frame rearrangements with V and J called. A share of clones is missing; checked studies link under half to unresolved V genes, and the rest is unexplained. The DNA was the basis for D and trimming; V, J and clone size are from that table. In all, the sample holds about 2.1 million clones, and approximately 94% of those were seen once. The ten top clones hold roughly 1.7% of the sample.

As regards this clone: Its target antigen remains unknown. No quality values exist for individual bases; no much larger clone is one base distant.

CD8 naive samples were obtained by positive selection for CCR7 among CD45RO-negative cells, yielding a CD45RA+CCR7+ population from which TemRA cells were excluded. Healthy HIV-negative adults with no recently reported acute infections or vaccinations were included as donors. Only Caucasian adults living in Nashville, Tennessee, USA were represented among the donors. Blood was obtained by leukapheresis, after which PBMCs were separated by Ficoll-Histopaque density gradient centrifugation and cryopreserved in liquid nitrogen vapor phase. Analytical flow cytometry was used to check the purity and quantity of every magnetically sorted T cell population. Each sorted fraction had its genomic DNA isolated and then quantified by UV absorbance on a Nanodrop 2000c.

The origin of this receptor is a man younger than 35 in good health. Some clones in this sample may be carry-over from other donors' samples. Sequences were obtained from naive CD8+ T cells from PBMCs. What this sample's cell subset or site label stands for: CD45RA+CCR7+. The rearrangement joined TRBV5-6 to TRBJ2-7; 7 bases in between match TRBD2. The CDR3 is CASSAGEIRYEQYF. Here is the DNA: TGTGCCAGCAGCGCGGGGGAGATCCGCTACGAGCAGTACTTC.